The rows below give T cell receptor beta chains drawn from one sample of a study of blood T cell repertoires in COVID-19. Clones were sequenced by immunoSEQ multiplex PCR, and TCRdb holds only the in-frame ones, with some missing. The top ten clones hold around 3.9% of a sample with 250,000 to 300,000 clones, under 90% of them seen once. The specimen sequenced was PBMCs or T cells enriched from blood (not recorded which). These receptors all come from a man aged 25 to 40 with acute COVID-19. The CDR3 runs from the conserved cysteine through the conserved F or W. The D gene is left open where the match is weak. Rows may omit the clone size; those that give it use once, few, many or a size class.

clone_size: .
cdr3_length: 19
j_call: TRBJ2-2
d_call: TRBD1
v_call: TRBV29-1
cdr3_aa: CSVEEVIGTGGRNAGELFF
cdr3_nt: TGCAGCGTTGAAGAAGTTATCGGGACAGGGGGCCGGAACGCCGGGGAGCTGTTTTTT

clone_size: .
cdr3_length: 14
j_call: TRBJ1-2
d_call: .
v_call: TRBV7-9
cdr3_aa: CASSPRTVSRGYTF
cdr3_nt: TGTGCCAGCAGCCCGCGGACAGTCTCTCGCGGCTACACCTTC

clone_size: .
cdr3_length: 15
j_call: TRBJ1-6
d_call: .
v_call: TRBV4-2
cdr3_aa: CASSARGGYNSPLHF
cdr3_nt: TGTGCCAGCAGCGCCCGGGGGGGGTATAATTCACCCCTCCACTTT

clone_size: .
cdr3_length: 17
j_call: TRBJ2-1
d_call: .
v_call: TRBV28
cdr3_aa: CASRLTRGHSSYNEQFF
cdr3_nt: TGTGCCAGCAGGCTGACTCGGGGACACAGCTCCTACAATGAGCAGTTCTTC

clone_size: .
cdr3_length: 15
j_call: TRBJ1-5
d_call: TRBD1
v_call: TRBV19
cdr3_aa: CASSDRTGPNQPQHF
cdr3_nt: TGTGCCAGTAGTGATAGGACAGGGCCGAATCAGCCCCAGCATTTT

clone_size: .
cdr3_length: 14
j_call: TRBJ2-1
d_call: .
v_call: TRBV5-4
cdr3_aa: CASSLFADYNEQFF
cdr3_nt: TGTGCCAGCAGCTTATTCGCAGACTACAATGAGCAGTTCTTC

clone_size: once
cdr3_length: 14
j_call: TRBJ1-1
d_call: .
v_call: TRBV5-1
cdr3_aa: CASKQQRDNTEAFF
cdr3_nt: TGCGCCAGCAAACAGCAGCGGGATAACACTGAAGCTTTCTTT

clone_size: .
cdr3_length: 15
j_call: TRBJ1-5
d_call: .
v_call: TRBV24-1
cdr3_aa: CATSDSGTPNQPQHF
cdr3_nt: TGTGCCACCAGTGATTCGGGGACACCTAATCAGCCCCAGCATTTT

clone_size: .
cdr3_length: 16
j_call: TRBJ2-2
d_call: .
v_call: TRBV5-1
cdr3_aa: CASSSRPGNGVGELFF
cdr3_nt: TGCGCCAGCAGCTCGAGGCCGGGAAACGGGGTCGGGGAGCTGTTTTTT

clone_size: .
cdr3_length: 16
j_call: TRBJ2-5
d_call: TRBD1
v_call: TRBV24-1
cdr3_aa: CATSDFGRGLGETQYF
cdr3_nt: TGTGCCACCAGTGATTTCGGCAGGGGGCTGGGAGAGACCCAGTACTTC

clone_size: .
cdr3_length: 15
j_call: TRBJ2-1
d_call: .
v_call: TRBV2
cdr3_aa: CASRYRDSSYNEQFF
cdr3_nt: TGTGCCAGCAGATACCGGGACTCATCCTACAATGAGCAGTTCTTC

clone_size: .
cdr3_length: 15
j_call: TRBJ1-6
d_call: .
v_call: TRBV6-5
cdr3_aa: CASSYYRVGGSPLHF
cdr3_nt: TGTGCCAGCAGTTACTACCGGGTCGGGGGTTCACCCCTCCACTTT

clone_size: .
cdr3_length: 12
j_call: TRBJ1-3
d_call: .
v_call: TRBV6-5
cdr3_aa: CASRGSTNTIYF
cdr3_nt: TGTGCCAGCAGGGGCAGCACGAACACCATATATTTT

clone_size: .
cdr3_length: 14
j_call: TRBJ1-3
d_call: .
v_call: TRBV5-8
cdr3_aa: CASSLVATGNTIYF
cdr3_nt: TGTGCCAGCAGCTTGGTTGCTACTGGAAACACCATATATTTT

clone_size: .
cdr3_length: 16
j_call: TRBJ2-1
d_call: TRBD2
v_call: TRBV9
cdr3_aa: CASSAGDYNSYNEQFF
cdr3_nt: TGTGCCAGCAGCGCCGGGGACTACAACTCCTACAATGAGCAGTTCTTC

clone_size: .
cdr3_length: 14
j_call: TRBJ1-5
d_call: .
v_call: TRBV27
cdr3_aa: CASSLRGANQPQHF
cdr3_nt: TGTGCCAGCAGTTTGCGGGGGGCGAATCAGCCCCAGCATTTT

clone_size: .
cdr3_length: 15
j_call: TRBJ1-2
d_call: .
v_call: TRBV9
cdr3_aa: CASSVAAGRTYGYTF
cdr3_nt: TGTGCCAGCAGCGTAGCGGCAGGGCGGACCTATGGCTACACCTTC

clone_size: .
cdr3_length: 15
j_call: TRBJ1-5
d_call: .
v_call: TRBV7-6
cdr3_aa: CASSLVSGGDQPQHF
cdr3_nt: TGTGCCAGCAGCTTAGTTTCCGGGGGGGATCAGCCCCAGCATTTT

clone_size: .
cdr3_length: 13
j_call: TRBJ1-1
d_call: .
v_call: TRBV27
cdr3_aa: CASSFERFTEAFF
cdr3_nt: TGTGCCAGCAGTTTTGAGCGGTTCACTGAAGCTTTCTTT

clone_size: .
cdr3_length: 13
j_call: TRBJ2-3
d_call: .
v_call: TRBV5-4
cdr3_aa: CASRPLTTDTQYF
cdr3_nt: TGTGCCAGCAGGCCTTTGACAACAGATACGCAGTATTTT

clone_size: .
cdr3_length: 14
j_call: TRBJ2-1
d_call: .
v_call: TRBV19
cdr3_aa: CATRPGLTYNEQFF
cdr3_nt: TGTGCCACCAGACCGGGGTTAACCTACAATGAGCAGTTCTTC

clone_size: .
cdr3_length: 16
j_call: TRBJ2-2
d_call: TRBD2
v_call: TRBV2
cdr3_aa: CASRSASGTNTGELFF
cdr3_nt: TGTGCCAGCCGATCCGCTAGCGGCACGAACACCGGGGAGCTGTTTTTT

clone_size: .
cdr3_length: 13
j_call: TRBJ1-1
d_call: .
v_call: TRBV19
cdr3_aa: CASRNTGNTEAFF
cdr3_nt: TGTGCCAGTAGAAATACAGGGAACACTGAAGCTTTCTTT

clone_size: .
cdr3_length: 11
j_call: TRBJ2-1
d_call: .
v_call: TRBV24-1
cdr3_aa: CATSDRDEQFF
cdr3_nt: TGTGCCACCAGCGATCGGGATGAGCAGTTCTTC

clone_size: .
cdr3_length: 16
j_call: TRBJ2-5
d_call: TRBD2
v_call: TRBV6-2/TRBV6-3
cdr3_aa: CASSYQRGDIQETQYF
cdr3_nt: TGTGCCAGCAGTTATCAGCGGGGGGACATCCAAGAGACCCAGTACTTC

clone_size: once
cdr3_length: 15
j_call: TRBJ1-5
d_call: TRBD1
v_call: TRBV5-6
cdr3_aa: CASSLFRQGNQPQHF
cdr3_nt: TGTGCCAGCAGCTTGTTTCGACAGGGTAATCAGCCCCAGCATTTT

clone_size: .
cdr3_length: 15
j_call: TRBJ1-3
d_call: TRBD1
v_call: TRBV28
cdr3_aa: CASTRDRVRGNTIYF
cdr3_nt: TGTGCCAGCACCCGGGACAGGGTACGCGGAAACACCATATATTTT

clone_size: few
cdr3_length: 13
j_call: TRBJ1-1
d_call: .
v_call: TRBV11-3
cdr3_aa: CASSPRGGTEAFF
cdr3_nt: TGTGCCAGCAGCCCCAGAGGAGGAACTGAAGCTTTCTTT

clone_size: .
cdr3_length: 16
j_call: TRBJ2-5
d_call: .
v_call: TRBV5-1
cdr3_aa: CASSPSGTPNQETQYF
cdr3_nt: TGCGCCAGCAGCCCTAGTGGTACCCCCAACCAAGAGACCCAGTACTTC

clone_size: .
cdr3_length: 13
j_call: TRBJ1-5
d_call: TRBD1
v_call: TRBV5-4
cdr3_aa: CASSSGQGSPQHF
cdr3_nt: TGTGCCAGCAGCTCGGGACAGGGTTCGCCCCAGCATTTT

clone_size: .
cdr3_length: 15
j_call: TRBJ1-1
d_call: TRBD1
v_call: TRBV5-4
cdr3_aa: CASSTRTGVNTEAFF
cdr3_nt: TGTGCCAGCAGCACTCGGACAGGCGTGAACACTGAAGCTTTCTTT

clone_size: .
cdr3_length: 15
j_call: TRBJ1-3
d_call: .
v_call: TRBV28
cdr3_aa: CASSQMGGRGNTIYF
cdr3_nt: TGTGCCAGCAGCCAGATGGGGGGACGTGGAAACACCATATATTTT

clone_size: .
cdr3_length: 15
j_call: TRBJ1-2
d_call: .
v_call: TRBV6-5
cdr3_aa: CASSYSTGGVNGDTF
cdr3_nt: TGTGCCAGCAGTTACTCGACGGGTGGAGTTAATGGAGACACCTTC

clone_size: .
cdr3_length: 15
j_call: TRBJ2-5
d_call: TRBD2
v_call: TRBV19
cdr3_aa: CASSIAGTRKETQYF
cdr3_nt: TGTGCCAGTAGTATTGCTGGGACTAGGAAAGAGACCCAGTACTTC

clone_size: once
cdr3_length: 17
j_call: TRBJ2-1
d_call: .
v_call: TRBV4-3
cdr3_aa: CASSQDPAGTSYNEQFF
cdr3_nt: TGCGCCAGCAGCCAAGATCCTGCGGGGACTTCCTACAATGAGCAGTTCTTC

clone_size: .
cdr3_length: 16
j_call: TRBJ1-3
d_call: .
v_call: TRBV29-1
cdr3_aa: CSSIGRRTASGNTIYF
cdr3_nt: TGCAGCTCTATCGGGCGGCGGACAGCCTCTGGAAACACCATATATTTT

clone_size: .
cdr3_length: 15
j_call: TRBJ1-4
d_call: TRBD1
v_call: TRBV19
cdr3_aa: CASSTARGMTEKLFF
cdr3_nt: TGTGCCAGTAGTACCGCCAGGGGGATGACTGAAAAACTGTTTTTT

clone_size: .
cdr3_length: 14
j_call: TRBJ1-2
d_call: TRBD1
v_call: TRBV27
cdr3_aa: CASSLSGQLYGYTF
cdr3_nt: TGTGCCAGCAGTTTATCGGGACAGCTCTATGGCTACACCTTC

clone_size: .
cdr3_length: 17
j_call: TRBJ2-3
d_call: TRBD2
v_call: TRBV19
cdr3_aa: CASSLVAGGRSTDTQYF
cdr3_nt: TGTGCCAGTAGCCTCGTAGCGGGGGGGCGGAGCACAGATACGCAGTATTTT

clone_size: once
cdr3_length: 11
j_call: TRBJ2-1
d_call: .
v_call: TRBV19
cdr3_aa: CASSIQGSQFF
cdr3_nt: TGTGCCAGTAGTATACAGGGGAGCCAGTTCTTC

clone_size: .
cdr3_length: 13
j_call: TRBJ1-3
d_call: .
v_call: TRBV24-1
cdr3_aa: CATSGSSGNTIYF
cdr3_nt: TGTGCCACCAGTGGGAGCTCTGGAAACACCATATATTTT

clone_size: .
cdr3_length: 16
j_call: TRBJ1-6
d_call: .
v_call: TRBV7-8
cdr3_aa: CASSLVWGGSDSPLHF
cdr3_nt: TGTGCCAGCAGCTTAGTTTGGGGAGGGTCGGATTCACCCCTCCACTTT

clone_size: .
cdr3_length: 13
j_call: TRBJ1-2
d_call: TRBD1
v_call: TRBV2
cdr3_aa: CASSERTGYGYTF
cdr3_nt: TGTGCCAGCAGTGAAAGGACAGGCTATGGCTACACCTTC

clone_size: .
cdr3_length: 12
j_call: TRBJ2-2
d_call: .
v_call: TRBV12-3/TRBV12-4
cdr3_aa: CASSSDTGELFF
cdr3_nt: TGTGCCAGCAGCTCGGACACCGGGGAGCTGTTTTTT

clone_size: .
cdr3_length: 13
j_call: TRBJ1-5
d_call: .
v_call: TRBV30
cdr3_aa: CAWSMGLEQPQHF
cdr3_nt: TGTGCCTGGAGTATGGGTTTGGAGCAGCCCCAGCATTTT

clone_size: few
cdr3_length: 15
j_call: TRBJ1-2
d_call: .
v_call: TRBV27
cdr3_aa: CASCRQGWANYGYTF
cdr3_nt: TGTGCCAGCTGCAGGCAGGGTTGGGCTAACTATGGCTACACCTTC

clone_size: .
cdr3_length: 16
j_call: TRBJ2-5
d_call: TRBD1
v_call: TRBV11-2
cdr3_aa: CASRRLGQRIQETQYF
cdr3_nt: TGTGCCAGTAGGAGGTTGGGACAGAGGATCCAAGAGACCCAGTACTTC

clone_size: .
cdr3_length: 14
j_call: TRBJ1-2
d_call: .
v_call: TRBV7-9
cdr3_aa: CASSLPDRPYGYTF
cdr3_nt: TGTGCCAGCAGCTTACCGGACAGACCCTATGGCTACACCTTC

clone_size: .
cdr3_length: 15
j_call: TRBJ2-3
d_call: TRBD2
v_call: TRBV3-1/TRBV3-2
cdr3_aa: CASSPAGGPTDTQYF
cdr3_nt: TGTGCCAGCAGCCCGGCGGGGGGGCCCACAGATACGCAGTATTTT